The T cell receptor (beta chain) described here comes from a study of molecular identifiers for immune sequencing clone quantification. This clonotype came up many times. Trimming shortened V by 0 bases and J by 5 bases, and 16 bases separated the two germline ends. The CDR3 covers 16 residues. Germline assignment: CDR1 WSHSY and CDR2 SAAADI. Sorting defined naive CD8 T cells as CD8+CD4-CCR7+CD45RA+. One entry per CDR3 protein, called by TCRdb with MiXCR from the PCR reads. This sample has under 600,000 distinct CDR3 sequences; about 22% occur once, and the top ten carry approximately 0.84%. The specimen was naive CD8+ T cells from blood, with Jurkat cell RNA spiked in. Subset denoted: FACS-sorted CD8+CD4-CCR7+CD45RA+ naive T cells. V usage is TRBV10-2 and J usage is TRBJ1-1; maybe TRBD1 (6 bases). The receptor was derived from a human donor in good health. Some libraries in this study had Jurkat cell RNA spiked in. CDR3 in amino acids: CASSESSGDIGTEAFF. In DNA, the CDR3 is TGCGCCAGCAGTGAGTCATCGGGGGACATAGGTACTGAAGCTTTCTTT.